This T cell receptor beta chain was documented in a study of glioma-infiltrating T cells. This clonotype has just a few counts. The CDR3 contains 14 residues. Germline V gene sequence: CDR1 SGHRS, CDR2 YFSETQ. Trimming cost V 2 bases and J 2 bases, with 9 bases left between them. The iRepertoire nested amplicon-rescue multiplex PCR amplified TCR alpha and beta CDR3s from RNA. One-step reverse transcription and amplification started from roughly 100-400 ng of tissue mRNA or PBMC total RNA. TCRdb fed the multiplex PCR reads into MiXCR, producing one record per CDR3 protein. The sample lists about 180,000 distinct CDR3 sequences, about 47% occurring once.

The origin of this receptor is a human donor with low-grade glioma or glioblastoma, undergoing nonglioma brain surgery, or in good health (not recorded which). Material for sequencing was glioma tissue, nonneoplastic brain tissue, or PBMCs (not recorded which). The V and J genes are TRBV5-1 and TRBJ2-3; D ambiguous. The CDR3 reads CASSFSLYTDTQYF. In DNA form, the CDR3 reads TGCGCCAGCAGCTTCAGTTTATACACAGATACGCAGTATTTT.